The next 30 T cell receptor beta chains were all read from a single sample in a study of T-cell reconstitution after alpha-beta-depleted transplantation in children. Library preparation (for TCRbeta) was performed with unique molecular identifiers. Via MiXCR, TCRdb re-called the PCR reads, giving one row per CDR3 protein. Of about 270,000 distinct CDR3 sequences listed, about a tenth are singletons. Source: PBMCs from the stem cell graft donor, taken from the stem cell graft. Every receptor here comes from a human donor who donated a stem cell graft to a child with SCID.

This clonotype was recorded a few times. The rearrangement uses TRBV4-1 and TRBJ2-5; D is uncertain. Trimming took off 0 bases at V and 5 bases at J, with 7 bases between the two ends. This CDR3 is 13 amino acids long. Germline loops: CDR1 MGHRA, CDR2 YSYEKL. CDR3 bases: TGCGCCAGCAGCCAAGAGGGCCTTGAGACCCAGTACTTC. Residues: CASSQEGLETQYF.

The chain is built from TRBV5-1 and TRBJ2-3; D tentatively fits TRBD1 or TRBD2 (6 bases each). Germline CDR1 and CDR2: SGHRS and YFSETQ. The V gene lost 0 bases and the J gene lost 2 bases, with 13 bases spanning the gap. The CDR3 is 16 amino acids. CDR3 sequence (DNA): TGCGCCAGCAGCTTGGAAGGGGGGCTTTTCACAGATACGCAGTATTTT. This encodes CASSLEGGLFTDTQYF.

This chain joins TRBV12-3 or TRBV12-4 and TRBJ2-3; 7 bases are a match to TRBD2. CDR3 length: 15 amino acids. The V gene end was trimmed by 6 bases and the J gene end by 6 bases; junction bases not matched to a gene: 12. The chain's CDR3 is CASSVSSGSPDTQYF. The CDR3 DNA sequence: TGTGCCAGCAGCGTATCTAGCGGCAGCCCGGATACGCAGTATTTT.

This clonotype was detected only a few times. The V gene is TRBV12-5, the J gene TRBJ2-5, with D hard to call. Germline values: CDR1 LGHNT, CDR2 FRNRAP. The V end lost 7 bases, the J end lost 2 bases, and 14 bases lay between the germline ends. The CDR3 consists of 14 residues. The CDR3 loop reads CASAEGLPQETQYF. The CDR3 bases are TGTGCTAGTGCCGAAGGGTTGCCGCAAGAGACCCAGTACTTC.

This clonotype was recorded at least ten times. The chain joins TRBV5-1 to TRBJ2-1, with TRBD2 identical over 7 bases. The CDR3 sequence is 15 residues long. J lost 0 bases, V lost 2 bases, and 2 bases had no gene match. Germline assignment: CDR1 SGHRS and CDR2 YFSETQ. The DNA for the CDR3 is TGCGCCAGCAGCTTAGGACTAGACTCCTACAATGAGCAGTTCTTC. It is translated as CASSLGLDSYNEQFF.

Only a few counts were recorded for this clonotype. The junction departs from the called germline gene at one end, perhaps through a read error. This chain connects TRBV5-1 to TRBJ2-1; 14 bases align to TRBD2. Germline loops: CDR1 SGHRS, CDR2 YFSETQ. The CDR3 sequence is 18 residues long. The CDR3 spells CASSPGLAGGNTYNGQFF. For the CDR3, the DNA is TGCGCCAGCAGCCCAGGACTAGCGGGGGGCAATACCTACAATGGGCAGTTCTTC.

This clonotype has just a few counts. V and J are TRBV5-1 and TRBJ2-1; 9 nucleotides agree with TRBD2. There are 16 residues in the CDR3. Germline-derived CDR1 and CDR2 are SGHRS and YFSETQ. V was pared by 2 bases and J by 4 bases, with 7 bases of the junction left unmatched. The CDR3 spells CASSFGAGGNYNEQFF. As DNA, the CDR3 is TGCGCCAGCAGCTTCGGCGCGGGGGGGAATTACAATGAGCAGTTCTTC.

V and J are TRBV12-3 or TRBV12-4 and TRBJ2-5; D remains unclear. Trimming stripped 3 bases from V and 2 bases from J, with 7 bases between. This CDR3 has 13 residues. The CDR3 DNA is TGTGCCAGCAGTTTCAGCAGGCAAGAGACCCAGTACTTC. This sequence encodes CASSFSRQETQYF.

This clonotype was seen more than once but under ten times. This chain connects TRBV20-1 to TRBJ2-1; either TRBD1 or TRBD2 may fit D (5 bases each). This CDR3 contains 13 residues. Deletions cut 7 bases from V and 0 bases from J, with 10 bases between. Germline V gives CDR1 DFQATT, CDR2 SNEGSKA (reference sequence). This chain's CDR3 is CSVKGSSYNEQFF. In DNA form, the CDR3 reads TGCAGTGTCAAGGGGAGCTCCTACAATGAGCAGTTCTTC.

The V call is TRBV11-2, the J call TRBJ2-3, with a weak D call TRBD2 (7 bases). The germline gives CDR1 SGHAT, CDR2 FQNNGV. CDR3 length: 18 residues. V was shortened by 5 bases and J by 3 bases, with 24 bases between the two germline ends. The CDR3 DNA follows: TGTGCCAGCAGCGGTACTAGCGTGGGGGCCTTTCAAACAGATACGCAGTATTTT. This codes for CASSGTSVGAFQTDTQYF.

This clonotype was detected many times. The chain carries TRBV5-1 and TRBJ2-4, with 14 bases aligning to TRBD2. Germline CDR1 and CDR2: SGHRS and YFSETQ. V lost 3 bases to trimming and J lost 0 bases; unmatched junction nucleotides: 8. CDR3 length: 19 amino acids. CDR3 DNA: TGCGCCAGCAGCTCAGGACTAGCGGGGGGACGTTTAGCCAAAAACATTCAGTACTTC. It translates to CASSSGLAGGRLAKNIQYF.

This clonotype was counted at least ten times. The chain recombines TRBV10-2 with TRBJ2-7; 7 bases align to TRBD2. The V gene's germline CDR1 is WSHSY and CDR2 SAAADI. The CDR3 length is 14 residues. After removal of 5 bases from V and 5 bases from J, the junction contained 9 bases not matched to a gene. The CDR3 reads CASSLGLAEDEQYF. CDR3 DNA sequence: TGCGCCAGCAGTCTGGGCCTAGCGGAGGACGAGCAGTACTTC.

This clonotype was picked up a small number of times. The chain is built from TRBV5-6 and TRBJ2-3; weak D call: TRBD2 (6 bases). Trimming removed 1 base at V and 1 base at J, with 10 bases between. CDR3 length: 15 amino acids. Germline-derived CDR1 and CDR2 are SGHDT and YYEEEE. The CDR3 region has the DNA TGTGCCAGCAGCTTGAATGGAGGGCGCACAGATACGCAGTATTTT. This translates into CASSLNGGRTDTQYF.

This clonotype has only a few counts. The chain uses TRBV12-3 or TRBV12-4 and TRBJ2-7; D is possibly TRBD1 (6 bases). V was cut by 3 bases and J by 4 bases, with 13 bases left in between. The CDR3 spans 14 residues. The CDR3 is CASSFRGLVYEQYF. In nucleotides, the CDR3 is TGTGCCAGCAGTTTCAGGGGCCTCGTTTACGAGCAGTACTTC.

At least ten counts were recorded for this clonotype. The chain carries TRBV6-5 and TRBJ2-7; the match to TRBD1 covers 8 bases. Germline V gene sequence: CDR1 MNHEY, CDR2 SVGAGI. CDR3 length: 15 amino acids. V lost 0 bases and J lost 6; bases outside the gene matches: 7. CDR3 nucleotides: TGTGCCAGCAGTTACTCCGGGCAGGGGGCTGCCGAGCAGTACTTC. Its translation is CASSYSGQGAAEQYF.

The chain uses TRBV11-2 and TRBJ2-7; D is undetermined. V gave up 3 bases and J gave up 1 base, with 10 bases separating them. The germline gives CDR1 SGHAT, CDR2 FQNNGV. This CDR3 contains 14 residues. CDR3 sequence (DNA): TGTGCCAGCAGCTTCCCCTCGATATCCTACGAGCAGTACTTC. Its translation is CASSFPSISYEQYF.

This clonotype occurred many times. The J gene is TRBJ2-3, the V gene TRBV12-3 or TRBV12-4, with 7 bases identical to TRBD2. V lost 4 bases and J lost 7; bases outside the gene matches: 5. The CDR3 spans 13 residues. The CDR3 spells CASSSTGGYTQYF. The CDR3 DNA reads TGTGCCAGCAGTTCGACCGGGGGGTATACGCAGTATTTT.

This clonotype was seen a few times. The chain has TRBV12-3 or TRBV12-4 and TRBJ2-1; no definite D call. V was shortened by 3 bases and J by 9 bases, with 9 bases between the two germline ends. CDR3 size: 12 residues. CDR3 residues: CASSFLGFEQFF. As DNA, the CDR3 is TGTGCCAGCAGTTTTTTAGGTTTTGAGCAGTTCTTC.

The genes are TRBV5-1 and TRBJ2-7, with 9 nucleotides matching TRBD2. V lost 4 bases to trimming and J lost 3 bases; unmatched junction nucleotides: 8. The CDR3 is 15 residues long. The germline V gene has CDR1 SGHRS and CDR2 YFSETQ. DNA for the CDR3: TGCGCCAGCAGCCCGCTAGCGGGGACCCTCTACGAGCAGTACTTC. Its protein product is CASSPLAGTLYEQYF.

The V call is TRBV10-3, the J call TRBJ2-7; 11 nucleotides align to TRBD1. J was trimmed by 2 bases and V by 7 bases; bases with no gene match: 4. The length of the CDR3 is 14 residues. Germline V gene sequence: CDR1 ENHRY, CDR2 SYGVKD. CDR3 amino acids: CAITPGQGAYEQYF. In DNA form, the CDR3 reads TGTGCCATCACTCCGGGACAGGGGGCCTACGAGCAGTACTTC.

This clonotype was detected many times. The chain uses TRBV29-1 and TRBJ1-1; D is undetermined. Germline V lookup: CDR1 SQVTM, CDR2 ANQGSEA. V dropped 8 bases and J dropped 3 bases, with 19 bases sitting between them. This CDR3 has 14 residues. The CDR3 region is CSFQGRLGHTEAFF. CDR3 in DNA: TGCAGCTTCCAAGGACGGCTCGGTCACACTGAAGCTTTCTTT.

The V call is TRBV18, the J call TRBJ2-7, with D possibly being TRBD2 (6 bases). The CDR3 is 17 amino acids. The ends were cut back, 6 bases at V and 2 bases at J, with 23 bases in the middle. Germline CDR1 is KGHSH and CDR2 is LQKENI. The CDR3 bases are TGTGCCAGCTCCCCGCTTCCCGGGAGCGTGGACACCTACGAGCAGTACTTC. This codes for CASSPLPGSVDTYEQYF.

This clonotype has a handful of counts. The chain couples TRBV29-1 to TRBJ1-2; D possibly corresponds to TRBD1 (5 bases). CDR1 and CDR2 (germline): SQVTM, ANQGSEA. CDR3 length: 15 residues. V was shortened by 0 bases and J by 4 bases, with 15 bases between the two germline ends. CDR3 DNA: TGCAGCGTTGAAGATGGGGGGAGGTCGCGCTATGGCTACACCTTC. It codes for CSVEDGGRSRYGYTF.

V is TRBV5-1 and J is TRBJ2-3; 11 bases agree with TRBD2. J was trimmed by 0 bases and V by 4 bases; bases with no gene match: 10. This CDR3 region has 18 residues. The V gene's germline CDR1 is SGHRS and CDR2 YFSETQ. CDR3 bases: TGCGCCAGCAGCCCAGGACTAGCGGGTCCCTCTAGCACAGATACGCAGTATTTT. Its protein product is CASSPGLAGPSSTDTQYF.

The J gene is TRBJ2-7, the V gene TRBV7-9, with a weak D call TRBD1 (6 bases). Trimming cost V 3 bases and J 1 base, with 13 bases left between them. The CDR3 covers 15 residues. Germline V gene data show CDR1 as SEHNR and CDR2 as FQNEAQ (reference sequence). The CDR3 sequence: CASSLANRASYEQYF. CDR3 DNA sequence: TGTGCCAGCAGCTTGGCCAACAGGGCTTCCTACGAGCAGTACTTC.

The chain recombines TRBV12-5 with TRBJ2-6; TRBD1 matches at 7 bases. V was pared by 7 bases and J by 4 bases, with 25 bases of the junction left unmatched. This CDR3 comprises 21 residues. In germline, CDR1 is LGHNT, CDR2 FRNRAP. CDR3 residues: CASAITTSMGQIVPGANVLTF. CDR3 coding DNA: TGTGCTAGTGCCATCACTACCTCGATGGGACAGATTGTCCCAGGGGCCAACGTCCTGACTTTC.

This clonotype was seen a handful of times. The rearrangement links TRBV7-9 to TRBJ1-6, with 9 bases matching TRBD1. In germline, CDR1 is SEHNR, CDR2 FQNEAQ (reference sequence). This CDR3 region has 15 residues. V gave up 5 bases and J gave up 9 bases; unmatched junction bases: 8. CDR3 bases: TGTGCCAGCAGCCCCGGGACAGGGCAAGGTTCACCCCTCCACTTT. Protein: CASSPGTGQGSPLHF.

The V and J genes are TRBV27 and TRBJ2-3, with 12 bases fitting TRBD2. The V and J ends lost 5 bases and 8 bases, in that order; junction bases with no gene match: 11. Germline loops: CDR1 MNHEY, CDR2 SMNVEV (reference sequence). This CDR3 comprises 16 residues. The CDR3 DNA is TGTGCCAGCAGTCCCCTAGCGGGGGGGCTTTCCGGTACGCAGTATTTT. Its translation: CASSPLAGGLSGTQYF.

The chain has TRBV5-5 and TRBJ2-7, with 10 bases matching TRBD2. The V gene end was trimmed by 5 bases and the J gene end by 2 bases; junction bases not matched to a gene: 10. Germline assignment: CDR1 SGHKS and CDR2 YYEKEE (reference sequence). CDR3 size: 16 residues. The CDR3 sequence is CASSFSRTSGAYEQYF. In nucleotides, the CDR3 is TGTGCCAGCAGTTTTTCCCGGACTAGCGGTGCCTACGAGCAGTACTTC.

The chain is built from TRBV12-3 or TRBV12-4 and TRBJ2-5; no reliable D call. V shed 8 bases and J shed 2 bases, with 12 bases lying between them. The CDR3 extends over 13 amino acids. CDR3 nucleotides: TGTGCCAGCTTATACGGGCGGCAAGAGACCCAGTACTTC. This gives the protein CASLYGRQETQYF.